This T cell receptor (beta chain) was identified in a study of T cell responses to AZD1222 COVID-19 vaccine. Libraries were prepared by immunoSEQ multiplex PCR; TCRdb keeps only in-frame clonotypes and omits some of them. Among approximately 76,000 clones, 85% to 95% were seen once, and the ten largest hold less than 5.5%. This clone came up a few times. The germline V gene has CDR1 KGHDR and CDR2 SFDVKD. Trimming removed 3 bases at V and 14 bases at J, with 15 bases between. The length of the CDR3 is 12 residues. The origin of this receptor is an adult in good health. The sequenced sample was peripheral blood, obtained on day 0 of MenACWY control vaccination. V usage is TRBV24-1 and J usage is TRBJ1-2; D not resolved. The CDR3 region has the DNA TGTGCCACCAGTGATGGAGGAGGTTTTGAGACCTTC. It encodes CATSDGGGFETF.